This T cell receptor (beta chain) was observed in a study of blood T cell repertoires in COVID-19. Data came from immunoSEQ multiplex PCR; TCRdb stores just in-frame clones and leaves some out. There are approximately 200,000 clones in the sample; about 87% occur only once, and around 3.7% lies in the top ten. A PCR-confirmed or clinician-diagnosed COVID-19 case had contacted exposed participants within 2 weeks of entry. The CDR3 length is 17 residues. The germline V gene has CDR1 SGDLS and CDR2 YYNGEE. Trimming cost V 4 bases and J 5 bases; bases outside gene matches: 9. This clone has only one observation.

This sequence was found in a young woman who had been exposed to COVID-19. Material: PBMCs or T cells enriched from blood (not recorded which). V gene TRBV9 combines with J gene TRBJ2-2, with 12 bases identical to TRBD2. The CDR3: CASSPVTSGGRTGELFF. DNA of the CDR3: TGTGCCAGCAGCCCAGTGACTAGCGGGGGACGAACCGGGGAGCTGTTTTTT.